These 10 T cell receptor beta chains came from one sample sequenced in a study of T cells in localized non-small cell lung cancer. Clones were sequenced by immunoSEQ multiplex PCR, and TCRdb holds only the in-frame ones, with some missing. The table includes some 64,000 clones, roughly 76% detected once. The sample here was PBMCs, taken before any cancer treatment. These receptors were collected from a man aged 40 to 75 with stage II lung adenocarcinoma.

The chain recombines TRBV18 with TRBJ2-2, with D perhaps given as TRBD1 or TRBD2 (5 bases each). There are 14 residues in the CDR3. Trimming took off 5 bases at V and 4 bases at J, with 11 bases between the two ends. The germline CDR1 and CDR2 sequences are KGHSH and LQKENI. The CDR3 protein is CASSSRDLTGELFF. DNA for the CDR3: TGTGCCAGCTCAAGCAGGGACCTCACCGGGGAGCTGTTTTTT.

This clone was seen only once. The CDR3 loop reads CASSIAGTGGRNEQFF. CDR3 nucleotides: TGTGCCAGTAGTATAGCTGGGACAGGGGGCAGGAATGAGCAGTTCTTC. The chain combines TRBV19 with TRBJ2-1; 12 positions agree with TRBD1. This CDR3 spans 16 amino acids. CDR1 and CDR2 (germline): LNHDA, SQIVND (reference sequence). V lost 1 base, J lost 7 bases, and 5 bases stayed unmatched.

The table lists this clone with a few counts. The chain joins TRBV7-8 to TRBJ2-3, with TRBD2 matching over 8 bases. CDR1 and CDR2 (germline): SGHVS, FQNEAQ. The CDR3 sequence is 16 residues long. With 1 base clipped from V and 7 bases from J, the junction kept 10 bases outside the gene matches. The CDR3 nucleotides read TGTGCCAGCAGCTTAGGCACCCAGCGGGAGTTGAATACGCAGTATTTT. The encoded protein is CASSLGTQRELNTQYF.

The rearrangement uses TRBV2 and TRBJ2-6; 8 bases fit TRBD2. From germline, CDR1 is SNHLY and CDR2 FYNNEI. There are 16 residues in the CDR3. The trim removed 6 bases at V and 4 bases at J, leaving 8 bases unmatched. CDR3 sequence: CASRILGRAGANVLTF. CDR3 sequence (DNA): TGTGCCAGCAGGATCCTCGGGAGGGCAGGGGCCAACGTCCTGACTTTC.

This sequence joins TRBV2 and TRBJ1-2; D perhaps matches TRBD1 (5 bases). Per the germline V gene, CDR1 is SNHLY and CDR2 is FYNNEI. The CDR3 is 13 amino acids. V shed 6 bases and J shed 7 bases, with 15 bases lying between them. The CDR3 loop reads CASRGESASGYTF. The CDR3 DNA follows: TGTGCCAGCAGGGGGGAGAGCGCCAGTGGCTACACCTTC.

This clone was recorded once. The V gene is TRBV10-1, the J gene TRBJ2-1; TRBD1 aligns across 7 bases. The CDR3 totals 15 residues. The germline gives CDR1 WNHNN, CDR2 SYGVQD (reference sequence). Unmatched junction bases numbered 6, after V lost 4 bases and J lost 3 bases. The CDR3 DNA reads TGCGCCAGCAGTGTGGAGACAGGGAACTACAATGAGCAGTTCTTC. Translated, it gives CASSVETGNYNEQFF.

This clone was detected only once. The chain joins TRBV10-1 to TRBJ2-3; no firm D call. The germline CDR1 and CDR2 sequences are WNHNN and SYGVQD (reference sequence). Deletions cut 5 bases from V and 2 bases from J, with 5 bases between. There are 12 residues in the CDR3. This CDR3 reads CASSSTTDTQYF. CDR3 nucleotides: TGCGCCAGCAGTTCAACCACAGATACGCAGTATTTT.

This clone is a singleton in its sample. CDR3 DNA sequence: TGTGCCTGGAGTGTGGGGGGCTCCTACAATGAGCAGTTCTTC. This translates into CAWSVGGSYNEQFF. V gene TRBV30 combines with J gene TRBJ2-1; D perhaps matches TRBD2 (6 bases). The CDR3 is 14 amino acids. From germline, CDR1 is GTSNPN and CDR2 SVGIG (reference sequence). V lost 0 bases to trimming and J lost 0 bases, with 6 bases between them. The complete variable domain, with remaining parts taken from reference TRBV30 and TRBJ2-1, reads SQTIHQWPATLVQPVGSPLSLECTVEGTSNPNLYWYRQAAGRGLQLLFYSVGIGQISSEVPQNLSASRPQDRQFILSSKKLLLSDSGFYLCAWSVGGSYNEQFFGPGTRLTVL.

V usage is TRBV18 and J usage is TRBJ2-3; TRBD1 aligns across 7 bases. Per germline, CDR1 KGHSH and CDR2 LQKENI. The CDR3 length is 14 residues. V lost 7 bases and J lost 4; bases outside the gene matches: 8. The CDR3 is CASLNRQGPDTQYF. The CDR3 DNA follows: TGTGCCAGCTTAAATAGACAGGGCCCAGATACGCAGTATTTT.

This chain joins TRBV11-1 and TRBJ2-5; a weak D match, TRBD2 (5 bases). Trimming pared 1 base from V and 5 bases from J, leaving 17 bases between. Germline CDR1 SGHAT, CDR2 FQDESV (reference sequence). The CDR3 extends over 16 amino acids. The chain's CDR3 is CASSLVGGTVRETQYF. In nucleotides, the CDR3 is TGTGCCAGCAGCTTAGTTGGAGGAACCGTGAGGGAGACCCAGTACTTC.